Listed here is a single T cell receptor beta chain. Its antigen is still unknown. Within one base of it there is no much larger clone, and no base qualities were kept. CD8 naive samples consisted of CD45RO-negative cells that were positively selected for CCR7, yielding a CD45RA+CCR7+ population without TemRA cells. Donors were healthy HIV-negative adults with no recently reported acute infections or vaccinations. Every donor was a Caucasian adult residing in Nashville, Tennessee, USA. After blood collection by leukapheresis, PBMCs were isolated using Ficoll-Histopaque density gradient centrifugation and then cryopreserved in the vapor phase of liquid nitrogen. Analytical flow cytometry was used to check the purity and quantity of each magnetically sorted T cell population. From each sorted fraction, genomic DNA was isolated and quantified by UV absorbance on a Nanodrop 2000c. The data stem from a study of shared clonotypes between healthy human individuals (TCRdb year 2020). Regarding the study in general: The cohort included three men and a couple of women between 18 and 49 years of age. For each donor, CD4 naive and CD4 memory were each given three plates, CD8 naive was given two plates, and CD8 memory was given one plate. To estimate repertoire size and how much clonotype sharing occurs between individuals, the study deeply sequenced the blood TCR repertoires of five or six healthy adults. To increase sequencing depth and limit assay-specific biases, TCR repertoire library preparation and sequencing were carried out by different laboratories using diverse techniques. Leukapheresis yielded between about 0.9 and 10 billion PBMCs per donor. The investigation overall reported the following: Pairwise subsampling indicated that sequencing depth was expected to affect the degree of clonotype sharing among donors. Around 5% of naive CD4, 3% to 4% of naive CD8, approximately 2.2% of memory CD4, and approximately 0.39% of memory CD8 clonotypes were shared across a few donors. Higher generation probabilities were observed for clonotypes shared by all four sorted-subset donors than for non-shared clonotypes. The small number of donors limited the genetic and exposure-history diversity represented. Naive subsets generally had larger estimated clonotype richness than memory subsets. Sampling was restricted to blood, and TCR repertoires in tissues likely differ from the TCR repertoires found in blood. Rarefaction of sorted-subset datasets indicated incomplete sequencing despite the large sequencing depth.

The junction shows trimming of 4 bases on V and 3 bases on J, plus 12 bases between the germline ends. The germline V gene provides CDR1 MNHEY and CDR2 SVGAGI. The CDR3 numbers 14 residues from cysteine through phenylalanine. CDR3 DNA is the only sequence kept; it has 42 bases, read in frame from the first base. Using the deep immunoSEQ assay, TCR CDR3 regions were amplified from genomic DNA by multiplex PCR. Extracted genomic DNA from each cell subset was spread evenly across all wells of several immunoSEQ 96-well plates, with each plate serving as a replicate. Each replicate PCR for sorted subsets received approximately 200 ng genomic DNA, equal to about 29,000 T cell genomes. Purified libraries were quantified with a Qubit 3.0 fluorometer, sized on a Bioanalyzer 2100, and re-quantified with the KAPA Library Quantification kit. Each immunoSEQ 96-well plate was sequenced on its own single-read 150-cycle Illumina NextSeq 550 flow cell. On the study's bioinformatics: The immunoSEQ output contained only junctional sequences without quality scores, so filtering could not match that applied to full-length reads. To assign V/J genes and CDR3, sequences were annotated using PyIR, a Python wrapper for IgBLAST v1.9, with IMGT germline references. Reads were removed for weak V/J assignments (E-value above 1e-6), missing CDR3, stop codons, out-of-frame junctions, or ambiguous translated residues. V3J clonotypes were defined as sequences sharing the same inferred V gene, J gene, and CDR3 amino acid sequence. The percentage overlap between two repertoires was calculated by dividing the number of shared unique clonotypes by the size of the smaller repertoire. Repertoire richness was assessed with RTK rarefaction, the Chao1 estimator, and Recon v2.1 estimates of unobserved clonotypes. Generation probabilities were computed with OLGA for all TCRbeta clonotypes obtained by the gDNA method from several donors. Not all clones reach the TCRdb copy of this immuneACCESS table, which keeps in-frame sequences only. Checked studies attribute under half of the gap to unresolved V genes and leave the rest unexplained. For V, J and clone size, that table is used; D and trimming come from the DNA. This sample lists about 2,100,000 clones; about 93% were detected once. The ten largest clones represent under 2% of the sample.

The chain is made from TRBV6-5 and TRBJ1-2; D gene: possibly TRBD1, on 6 matching bases. The sequence was collected from a man aged 18 to 29 in good health. Some clones in this sample may be carry-over from other donors' samples. Sequenced input: naive CD8+ T cells from PBMCs. What this sample's cell subset or site label stands for: CD45RA+CCR7+. The DNA sequence is as follows: TGTGCCAGCAGTTCAGGGGCGGGGGACTATGGCTACACCTTC. Its protein product is CASSSGAGDYGYTF.